The 9 T cell receptor beta chains listed next were all sequenced from one sample in a study of blood T cell repertoires in COVID-19. Method: immunoSEQ multiplex PCR; TCRdb's copy keeps in-frame clones and lacks some. The table has 85,000 to 110,000 clones, around 82% seen once. Sequences were obtained from peripheral blood. The origin of the receptors is a human donor in a cohort sampled during active or convalescent COVID-19.

The V gene is TRBV13, the J gene TRBJ1-1, with 9 bases matching TRBD1. Per germline, CDR1 PRHDT and CDR2 FYEKMQ (reference sequence). CDR3 length equals 16 residues. V shed 5 bases, J shed 3 bases, and the junction held 10 bases outside the gene matches. CDR3 residues: CASSPGQGTLHTEAFF. For the CDR3, the DNA is TGTGCCAGCAGCCCCGGACAGGGGACCCTTCACACTGAAGCTTTCTTT.

This clone was counted once. The chain couples TRBV29-1 to TRBJ2-7, with 7 bases identical to TRBD1. CDR1 and CDR2 from the germline V gene are SQVTM and ANQGSEA. V lost 6 bases and J lost 0; bases outside the gene matches: 8. The length of the CDR3 is 14 residues. The CDR3 is CSVNPGQSSYEQYF. For the CDR3, the DNA is TGCAGCGTCAATCCGGGACAGAGCTCCTACGAGCAGTACTTC.

The V call is TRBV5-1, the J call TRBJ1-6; the D gene is possibly TRBD1 (6 bases). This CDR3 is built from 14 residues. V was pared by 4 bases and J by 9 bases, with 14 bases between. Per germline, CDR1 SGHRS and CDR2 YFSETQ. CDR3 bases: TGCGCCAGCAGCCAACAGGGCGGTGGTTCACCCCTCCACTTT. It codes for CASSQQGGGSPLHF.

The rearrangement links TRBV7-2 to TRBJ2-5, with D tentatively TRBD1 (5 bases). Per the germline V gene, CDR1 is SGHTA and CDR2 is FQGNSA. The CDR3 is 15 residues long. V was trimmed by 0 bases and J by 2 bases, leaving 10 bases between them. The CDR3 nucleotides read TGTGCCAGCAGCTTAGCCGGACAAAAACAAGAGACCCAGTACTTC. Encoded protein: CASSLAGQKQETQYF.

CDR3 coding DNA: TGCGCCAGCAGCCAGCCCGACAGATCTCAGCCCCAGCATTTT. It translates to CASSQPDRSQPQHF. The chain recombines TRBV4-1 with TRBJ1-5; tentatively, D is TRBD1 (5 bases). The length of the CDR3 is 14 residues. Germline V gene sequence: CDR1 MGHRA, CDR2 YSYEKL. V was cut by 3 bases and J by 6 bases, with 12 bases left in between.

CDR3 sequence (DNA): TGTGCCACCAACAGTTTGGGACAGGACCGTTTAACGTATGGCTACACCTTC. It translates to CATNSLGQDRLTYGYTF. J is TRBJ1-2 and V is TRBV15; 8 nucleotides align to TRBD1. Germline values: CDR1 LNHNV, CDR2 YYDKDF (reference sequence). There are 17 residues in the CDR3. V lost 7 bases, J lost 5 bases, and 18 bases stayed unmatched.

The rearrangement links TRBV2 to TRBJ2-1; D unresolved. There are 11 residues in the CDR3. Germline V gene sequence: CDR1 SNHLY, CDR2 FYNNEI. Deletions cut 7 bases from V and 5 bases from J, with 6 bases between. The chain's CDR3 is CASTVHNEQFF. CDR3 DNA sequence: TGTGCCAGCACTGTCCACAATGAGCAGTTCTTC.

The chain recombines TRBV7-3 with TRBJ1-2; D possibly corresponds to TRBD1 (6 bases). There are 14 residues in the CDR3. With 5 bases removed from V and 8 bases from J, the gap between germline ends came to 18 bases. CDR1 and CDR2 from the germline V gene are SGHTA and FQGTGA. CDR3 nucleotide sequence: TGTGCCAGCAGCCGCGGGGGGCTCGAACGAGGCTACACCTTC. The encoded protein is CASSRGGLERGYTF.

The V call is TRBV12-3 or TRBV12-4, the J call TRBJ1-2, with TRBD1 as a possible D gene (6 bases). V was shortened by 6 bases and J by 6 bases, with 14 bases between the two germline ends. CDR3 length equals 13 residues. CDR3 residues: CASRWGGADGYTF. The DNA of the CDR3 is TGTGCCAGCAGATGGGGGGGCGCAGATGGCTACACCTTC.